This T cell receptor beta chain was profiled in a study of T cell responses to AZD1222 COVID-19 vaccine. The germline V and J ends were trimmed by 2 bases and 7 bases, with 6 bases remaining between them. The CDR3 is made up of 13 amino acids. CDR1 and CDR2 (germline): SEHNR, FQNEAQ (reference sequence). The method was immunoSEQ multiplex PCR; TCRdb's version includes in-frame clones alone and lacks a portion of them. The sample consists of 110,000 to 150,000 clones, 90% to 95% of them appearing once. Study outcomes and limitations: Just six AZD1222 recipients tested seropositive at baseline. In a largely white British group with more females than males, clonal diversity was possibly underestimated. Researchers took repertoire samples only after the peak T cell response had come. Regions left unmutated in variants are reportedly the target of nearly half of spike-specific TCRs.

As for this clone: Its antigen is undetermined. The identical CDR3 is also encoded by other nucleotide sequences in the sample.

The sequences come from peripheral blood, collected on day 0 of MenACWY control vaccination. The chain employs TRBV7-9 and TRBJ1-6; possibly TRBD1 for D (6 bases). The sequence was collected from an adult in good health. The CDR3 coding sequence is TGTGCCAGCAGCTTAACAGGGAATTCACCCCTCCACTTT. Its protein product is CASSLTGNSPLHF.